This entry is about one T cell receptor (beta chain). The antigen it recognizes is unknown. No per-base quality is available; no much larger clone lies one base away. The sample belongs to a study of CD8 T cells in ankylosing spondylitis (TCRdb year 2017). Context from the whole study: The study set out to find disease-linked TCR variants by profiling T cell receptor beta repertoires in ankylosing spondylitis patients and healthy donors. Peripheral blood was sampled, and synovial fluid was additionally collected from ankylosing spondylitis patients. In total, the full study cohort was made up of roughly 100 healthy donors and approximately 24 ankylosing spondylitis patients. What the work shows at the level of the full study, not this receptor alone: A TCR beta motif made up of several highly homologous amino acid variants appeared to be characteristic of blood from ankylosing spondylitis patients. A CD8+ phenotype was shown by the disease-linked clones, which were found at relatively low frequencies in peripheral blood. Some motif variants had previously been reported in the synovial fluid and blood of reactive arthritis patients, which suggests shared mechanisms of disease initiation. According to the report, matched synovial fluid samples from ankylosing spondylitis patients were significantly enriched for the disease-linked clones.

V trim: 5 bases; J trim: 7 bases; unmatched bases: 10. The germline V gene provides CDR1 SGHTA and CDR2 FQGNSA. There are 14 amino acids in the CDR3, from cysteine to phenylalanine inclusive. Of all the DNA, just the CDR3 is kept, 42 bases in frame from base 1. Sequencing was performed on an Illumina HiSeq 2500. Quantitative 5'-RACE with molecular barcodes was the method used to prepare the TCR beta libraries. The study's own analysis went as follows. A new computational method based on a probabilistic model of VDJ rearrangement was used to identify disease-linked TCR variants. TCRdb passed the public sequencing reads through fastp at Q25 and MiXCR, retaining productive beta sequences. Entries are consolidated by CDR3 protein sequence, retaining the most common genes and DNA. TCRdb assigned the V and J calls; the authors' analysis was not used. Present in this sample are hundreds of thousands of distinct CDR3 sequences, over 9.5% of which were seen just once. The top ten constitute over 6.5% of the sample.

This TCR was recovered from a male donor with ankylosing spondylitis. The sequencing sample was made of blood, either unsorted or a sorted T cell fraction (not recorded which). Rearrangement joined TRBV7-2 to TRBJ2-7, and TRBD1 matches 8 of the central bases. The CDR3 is CASSLGQGRGEQYF. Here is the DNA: TGTGCCAGCAGCCTCGGACAGGGCCGGGGAGAGCAGTACTTC.